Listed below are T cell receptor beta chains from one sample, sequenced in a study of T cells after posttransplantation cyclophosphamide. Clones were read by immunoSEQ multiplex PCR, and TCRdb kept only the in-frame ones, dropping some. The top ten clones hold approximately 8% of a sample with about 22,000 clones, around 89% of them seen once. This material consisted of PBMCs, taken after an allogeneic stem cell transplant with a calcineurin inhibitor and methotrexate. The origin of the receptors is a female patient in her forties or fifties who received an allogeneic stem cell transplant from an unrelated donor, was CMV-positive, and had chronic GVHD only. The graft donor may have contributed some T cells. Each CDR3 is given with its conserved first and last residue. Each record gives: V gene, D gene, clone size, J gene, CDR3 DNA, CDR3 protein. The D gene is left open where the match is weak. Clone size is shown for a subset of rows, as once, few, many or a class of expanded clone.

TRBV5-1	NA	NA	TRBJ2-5	TGCGCCAGCAGCTTGGCGTACAGCGAGACCCAGTACTTC	CASSLAYSETQYF
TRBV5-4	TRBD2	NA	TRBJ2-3	TGTGCCAGCAGCTTGGCCGGGACTAGCGAGCATACGCAGTATTTT	CASSLAGTSEHTQYF
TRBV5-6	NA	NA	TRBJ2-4	TGTGCCAGCAGCTTGTTGAGGGAACTCCTAGCCAAAAACATTCAGTACTTC	CASSLLRELLAKNIQYF
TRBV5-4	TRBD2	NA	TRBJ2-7	TGTGCCAGCAGCTTGGTTCGGTCTAGCGGGAACTACGAGCAGTACTTC	CASSLVRSSGNYEQYF
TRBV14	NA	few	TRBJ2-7	TGTGCCAGCAGCCAAGATAGTCGCGGGCTCAACCCCTTCTACGAGCAGTACTTC	CASSQDSRGLNPFYEQYF
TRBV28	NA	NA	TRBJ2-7	TGTGCCAGCAGTTCCTGGACCAGCGGCTATTACGAGCAGTACTTC	CASSSWTSGYYEQYF
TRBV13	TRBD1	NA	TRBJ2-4	TGTGCCAGCAGCCCCCGGGACAGCAGGGCCAAAAACATTCAGTACTTC	CASSPRDSRAKNIQYF
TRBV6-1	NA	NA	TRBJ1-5	TGTGCCAGCAGGGGGAGTGGCAATCAGCCCCAGCATTTT	CASRGSGNQPQHF
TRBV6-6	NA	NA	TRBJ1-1	TGTGCCAGCAGTTCGGGGAGGGGGTTCAACACTGAAGCTTTCTTT	CASSSGRGFNTEAFF
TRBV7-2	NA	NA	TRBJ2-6	TGTGCCAGCAGCTTAGTAGGAGGAACCTCTGGGGCCAACGTCCTGACTTTC	CASSLVGGTSGANVLTF
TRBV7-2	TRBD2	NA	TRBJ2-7	TGTGCCAGCAGCTTCACTAGCGGGAGCTACGAGCAGTACTTC	CASSFTSGSYEQYF
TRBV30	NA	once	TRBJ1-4	TGTGCCTGGAGCCCCTTTTACGACTCCCGAGTCGAAAAACTGTTTTTT	CAWSPFYDSRVEKLFF
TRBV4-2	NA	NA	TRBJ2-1	TGTGCCAGCAGCCAAGATGGCGGGAGAGGGGGTCGGGATGAGCAGTTCTTC	CASSQDGGRGGRDEQFF
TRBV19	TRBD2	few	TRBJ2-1	TGTGCCAGTAGTATAGCCCCCTTTAGCGGGAGGACGGAGTTCTTC	CASSIAPFSGRTEFF
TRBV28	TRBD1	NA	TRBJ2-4	TGTGCCAGCAGTCGACAGGGGGCAAACATTCAGTACTTC	CASSRQGANIQYF
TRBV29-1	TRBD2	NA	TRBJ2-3	TGCAGCGTTGGGGGCGGGAGCGAAAAGGGGACGCAGTATTTT	CSVGGGSEKGTQYF
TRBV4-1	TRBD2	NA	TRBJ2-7	TGCGCCAGCAGGGGTAGCGGGGCCTACGAGCAGTACTTC	CASRGSGAYEQYF
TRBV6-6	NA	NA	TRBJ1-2	TGTGCCAGCAGTGAATGGAGAGGCTACACCTTC	CASSEWRGYTF
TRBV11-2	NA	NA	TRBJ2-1	TGTGCCAGCAGCTTTCGAGGGGACACCTACAATGAGCAGTTCTTC	CASSFRGDTYNEQFF
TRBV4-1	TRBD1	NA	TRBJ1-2	TGCGCCAGCAGCCTAACAGGGGGGGAGATCTATGGCTACACCTTC	CASSLTGGEIYGYTF
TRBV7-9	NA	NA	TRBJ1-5	TGTGCCAGCAGCTTGAAGGGAGGTCAGCCCCAGCATTTT	CASSLKGGQPQHF
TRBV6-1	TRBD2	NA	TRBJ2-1	TGTGCCAGCACCGAAGTGGCTAGCGGTTACAATGAGCAGTTCTTC	CASTEVASGYNEQFF
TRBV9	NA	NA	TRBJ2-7	TGTGCCAGCAGCGCCCCCCGCGGGAACCCCTACGAGCAGTACTTC	CASSAPRGNPYEQYF
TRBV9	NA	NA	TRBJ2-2	TGTGCCAGCAGCGTAATCGGGGGGAACACCGGGGAGCTGTTTTTT	CASSVIGGNTGELFF